This TCR beta chain stems from a study of cytomegalovirus exposure and HLA in healthy donors. The PCR had 60 Vbeta and 13 Jbeta primers. TCRdb's table, derived via immunoSEQ multiplex PCR, lists solely in-frame clones and lacks some. The sample lists roughly 170,000 clones; 84% were seen once. The germline V gene encodes CDR1 SGDLS and CDR2 YYNGEE. The CDR3 contains 16 residues. Trimming removed 0 bases at V and 6 bases at J, with 15 bases between. A word on this clone: What it binds is unknown.

Study-wide points: Most TCRs appeared rarely, but some public TCRs recurred in many donors.

The chain uses TRBV9 and TRBJ2-2, with D possibly being TRBD1 (5 bases). This TCR came from a man aged 18 to 30 in good health and CMV-seronegative. Sequenced: PBMCs. The DNA for the CDR3 is TGTGCCAGCAGCGTAGTTTCGTCAGGGTTAGCCGGGGAGCTGTTTTTT. As protein: CASSVVSSGLAGELFF.